The 23 T cell receptor beta chains in this list originate from one sample, sequenced in a study of cytomegalovirus exposure and HLA in healthy donors (TCRdb year 2017). Libraries were made using the immunoSEQ multiplex PCR assay. TCRdb stores this immuneACCESS table with in-frame sequences only. Part of the clones is absent; in the studies checked, under half of the shortfall reflects unresolved V genes, and no reason is known for the rest. Here the sample has 200,000 or so clones; around four fifths occur a single time. The ten largest account for around 5.6% of the sample. Input material: PBMCs. Receptors originate from a woman between 18 and 30 years old in good health and CMV-seronegative.

V gene TRBV6-1 combines with J gene TRBJ2-5; 9 bases align to TRBD1. This CDR3 is 15 amino acids long. In germline, CDR1 is MNHNS, CDR2 SASEGT. The V segment lost 6 bases and the J segment 3 bases; nucleotides outside the gene matches: 8. Written as DNA, the CDR3 is TGTGCCAGCAGGGAACAGGGGGCGCGGGAAGAGACCCAGTACTTC. The encoded protein is CASREQGAREETQYF.

This rearrangement joins TRBV6-1 to TRBJ2-7; D unclear. The V end was cut by 4 bases, the J end by 6 bases, with 4 bases between. The CDR3 length is 10 residues. Germline CDR1 and CDR2: MNHNS and SASEGT. Here the CDR3 DNA reads TGTGCCAGCAGTGTGGCCGAGCAGTACTTC. This codes for CASSVAEQYF.

This clone was seen a single time. The chain employs TRBV5-1 and TRBJ2-4; D remains ambiguous. V was clipped by 3 bases and J by 0 bases, with 7 bases between them. CDR3 length equals 14 residues. CDR1 is SGHRS, CDR2 YFSETQ, per germline. The CDR3 sequence: CASSSTLAKNIQYF. CDR3 nucleotide sequence: TGCGCCAGCAGCTCGACACTAGCCAAAAACATTCAGTACTTC.

This clone was counted once. The V and J genes are TRBV11-2 and TRBJ1-2; possible D gene TRBD1, 5 bases. This CDR3 has 15 amino acids. Germline V gene sequence: CDR1 SGHAT, CDR2 FQNNGV. The V gene lost 1 base and the J gene lost 2 bases, with 11 bases spanning the gap. Here the CDR3 DNA reads TGTGCCAGCAGCTTAGGAGGGGCCCAAAACTATGGCTACACCTTC. This translates into CASSLGGAQNYGYTF.

J is TRBJ1-2 and V is TRBV5-1; TRBD1 might be the D (5 bases). The germline V gene has CDR1 SGHRS and CDR2 YFSETQ. CDR3 length equals 15 residues. V was cut by 1 base and J by 5 bases, with 15 bases left in between. Written as DNA, the CDR3 is TGCGCCAGCAGCTTGAGGTCCGGGACGGCTTATGGCTACACCTTC. The encoded protein is CASSLRSGTAYGYTF.

This chain links TRBV27 with TRBJ2-2; a weak D match, TRBD1 (6 bases). CDR3 length: 15 residues. The V end was cut by 5 bases, the J end by 0 bases, with 10 bases between. Per germline, CDR1 MNHEY and CDR2 SMNVEV (reference sequence). CDR3 amino acids: CASSTDRTNTGELFF. The CDR3 DNA reads TGTGCCAGCAGTACGGACAGAACGAACACCGGGGAGCTGTTTTTT.

CDR3 DNA sequence: TGTGCCAGCAGTTCCGACAGGGGTAACACTGAAGCTTTCTTT. It yields the protein CASSSDRGNTEAFF. The chain recombines TRBV6-1 with TRBJ1-1; 8 nucleotides align to TRBD1. The CDR3 is 14 residues long. The germline V gene has CDR1 MNHNS and CDR2 SASEGT. With V trimmed by 5 bases and J by 2 bases, 4 bases remained unmatched.

V and J are TRBV9 and TRBJ2-3, with 10 bases that match TRBD1. V was clipped by 4 bases and J by 5 bases; unmatched bases: 10. CDR3 size: 16 residues. Germline CDR1 reads SGDLS; CDR2 reads YYNGEE. This chain's CDR3 is CASSLRTGGDGDTQYF. The CDR3 DNA sequence: TGTGCCAGCAGCCTCCGGACAGGGGGAGATGGAGATACGCAGTATTTT.

In its sample, this clone was seen a few times. The chain joins TRBV18 to TRBJ1-3, with D unclear. The germline gives CDR1 KGHSH, CDR2 LQKENI. V lost 8 bases to trimming and J lost 4 bases, with 6 bases between them. The CDR3 is 11 amino acids. The CDR3 protein is CASRSGNTIYF. In nucleotides, the CDR3 is TGTGCCAGCCGATCGGGAAACACCATATATTTT.

V usage is TRBV6-1 and J usage is TRBJ1-1; 11 bases line up with TRBD1. The germline gives CDR1 MNHNS, CDR2 SASEGT. V trimming: 6 bases; J trimming: 7 bases; junction bases outside the gene matches: 7. This CDR3 is 14 amino acids long. CDR3 in DNA: TGTGCCAGCAGGTATGGACAGGGGGCTAGTGAAGCTTTCTTT. Amino acids: CASRYGQGASEAFF.

The chain carries TRBV27 and TRBJ2-7; 9 positions agree with TRBD2. The ends lost 8 bases at V and 6 bases at J; junction bases unmatched: 14. CDR1 and CDR2 (germline): MNHEY, SMNVEV (reference sequence). The CDR3 sequence is 15 residues long. The CDR3 is CASSVGLATVGEQYF. CDR3 bases: TGTGCCAGCTCTGTCGGACTAGCGACCGTGGGCGAGCAGTACTTC.

The chain uses TRBV2 and TRBJ2-2; no definite D call. The CDR3 loop spans 13 amino acids. Per the germline V gene, CDR1 is SNHLY and CDR2 is FYNNEI. V was clipped by 5 bases and J by 7 bases, with 11 bases between them. The CDR3 spells CASSFLPRGELFF. For the CDR3, the DNA is TGTGCCAGCAGTTTTTTACCCCGCGGGGAGCTGTTTTTT.

This sequence joins TRBV2 and TRBJ1-1; TRBD1 might be the D (5 bases). CDR1 and CDR2 from the germline V gene are SNHLY and FYNNEI. Between the trimmed V and J ends, which lost 8 bases and 7 bases, there was a span of 20 bases. This CDR3 comprises 14 residues. CDR3 in amino acids: CASLGARFVDEAFF. CDR3 coding DNA: TGTGCCAGCCTAGGGGCACGATTCGTAGATGAAGCTTTCTTT.

DNA for the CDR3: TGTGCCAGCAGCTTGGCCGGGACAGGGTCTTATGGCTACACCTTC. Protein: CASSLAGTGSYGYTF. V gene TRBV5-4 combines with J gene TRBJ1-2; TRBD1 matches 9 bases. Germline trimming cut 0 bases from V and 5 bases from J; bases unmatched to any gene: 5. This CDR3 contains 15 residues. Germline CDR1 is SGHNT and CDR2 is YYREEE (reference sequence). Looking up the rest from reference TRBV5-4 and TRBJ1-2 gives the full variable domain: ETGVTQSPTHLIKTRGQQVTLRCSSQSGHNTVSWYQQALGQGPQFIFQYYREEENGRGNFPPRFSGLQFPNYSSELNVNALELDDSALYLCASSLAGTGSYGYTFGSGTRLTVV.

The chain combines TRBV7-8 with TRBJ2-1, with 7 bases lining up with TRBD2. Unmatched junction bases numbered 10, after V lost 4 bases and J lost 1 base. Germline lookup yields CDR1 SGHVS and CDR2 FQNEAQ. The CDR3 is 17 residues long. The chain's CDR3 is CASSSLGGRESYNEQFF. For the CDR3, the DNA is TGTGCCAGCAGCTCCCTCGGCGGGAGAGAATCCTACAATGAGCAGTTCTTC. Looking up the rest from reference TRBV7-8 and TRBJ2-1 gives the full variable domain: GAGVSQSPRYKVAKRGQDVALRCDPISGHVSLFWYQQALGQGPEFLTYFQNEAQLDKSGLPSDRFFAERPEGSVSTLKIQRTQQEDSAVYLCASSSLGGRESYNEQFFGPGTRLTVL.

The chain carries TRBV30 and TRBJ2-2; TRBD2 matches at 7 bases. The CDR3 is made up of 15 amino acids. V trimming: 5 bases; J trimming: 2 bases; junction bases outside the gene matches: 8. Per germline, CDR1 GTSNPN and CDR2 SVGIG (reference sequence). The CDR3 DNA is TGTGCCTGGGCCGGAGGACTAGTCAACACCGGGGAGCTGTTTTTT. This gives the protein CAWAGGLVNTGELFF.

This rearrangement joins TRBV10-1 to TRBJ1-1; TRBD1 is a possible D gene (5 bases). This CDR3 spans 14 amino acids. The V and J ends lost 2 bases and 10 bases respectively, with 17 bases between them. CDR1 is WNHNN, CDR2 SYGVQD, per germline (reference sequence). CDR3 coding DNA: TGCGCCAGCAGTGAGGATTGGGGCTTGGCAGGAGCTTTCTTT. It encodes CASSEDWGLAGAFF.

The chain is built from TRBV2 and TRBJ1-2; D not resolved. Trimming pared 1 base from V and 4 bases from J, leaving 10 bases between. The CDR3 has 14 residues. Germline CDR1 is SNHLY and CDR2 is FYNNEI. CDR3 protein: CASSEEVSGYGYTF. The CDR3 coding sequence is TGTGCCAGCAGTGAAGAGGTATCCGGCTATGGCTACACCTTC.

The chain joins TRBV10-1 to TRBJ2-7; 7 bases line up with TRBD1. Germline V gives CDR1 WNHNN, CDR2 SYGVQD (reference sequence). CDR3 size: 15 residues. The ends lost 1 base at V and 5 bases at J; junction bases unmatched: 8. The CDR3 DNA is TGCGCCAGCAGTGAGTACGCGACAGGGAAGAACGAGCAGTACTTC. It yields the protein CASSEYATGKNEQYF.

This sequence joins TRBV5-1 and TRBJ1-4; D is perhaps TRBD1 (5 bases). CDR3 length: 15 residues. V was shortened by 3 bases and J by 5 bases, with 14 bases between the two germline ends. Germline CDR1 and CDR2: SGHRS and YFSETQ. The CDR3 here is CASSSLAGENEKLFF. The CDR3 nucleotides read TGCGCCAGCAGCTCCCTTGCGGGGGAGAATGAAAAACTGTTTTTT.

This rearrangement joins TRBV11-2 to TRBJ2-7; D is unresolved. This CDR3 spans 14 amino acids. The V gene's germline CDR1 is SGHAT and CDR2 FQNNGV. V was trimmed by 5 bases and J by 3 bases, leaving 14 bases between them. The CDR3 coding sequence is TGTGCCAGCAGCCAATGGACGGAATTCTACGAGCAGTACTTC. Translated: CASSQWTEFYEQYF.

This rearrangement joins TRBV7-6 to TRBJ2-1, with a possible D match to TRBD2 (6 bases). The V gene lost 8 bases and the J gene lost 3 bases, with 11 bases spanning the gap. The CDR3 runs to 13 residues. The germline V gene has CDR1 SGHVS and CDR2 FNYEAQ. In DNA form, the CDR3 reads TGTGCCAGCCGGGGGTCTTTCTACAATGAGCAGTTCTTC. Translation gives CASRGSFYNEQFF.

The chain is built from TRBV5-1 and TRBJ1-2; D perhaps matches TRBD1 (6 bases). Between the trimmed V and J ends, which lost 4 bases and 4 bases, there was a span of 20 bases. CDR1 and CDR2 from the germline V gene are SGHRS and YFSETQ. The CDR3 sequence is 16 residues long. The CDR3 nucleotides are TGCGCCAGCAGCCATCGTCCCGGGACACTACCCTATGGCTACACCTTC. It encodes CASSHRPGTLPYGYTF.